Each of the 7 T cell receptor beta chains below was sequenced from the same sample in a study of blood T cells in healthy people across ages. Next came a second PCR, run for about 6 to 12 cycles, which used a sample-barcoded 5' primer along with a J-beta primer mix. TCRdb itself ran the 5' RACE reads through MiXCR, one entry per CDR3 protein. This table has 600,000 or so distinct CDR3 sequences, less than 35% appearing once. The sequencing sample was made of blood. The receptor set was obtained from an elderly woman in good health.

In this sample, this clonotype turned up many times. The chain joins TRBV4-2 to TRBJ2-1; 9 bases map to TRBD2. Trimming took 5 bases from V and 0 from J; bases not matched to a gene: 8. Germline CDR1 reads LGHNA; CDR2 reads YNFKEQ. The CDR3 sequence is 17 residues long. For the CDR3, the DNA is TGTGCCAGCAGCGGCCCAGCGGGGGGTTACTCCTACAATGAGCAGTTCTTC. Protein product: CASSGPAGGYSYNEQFF.

This clonotype showed up many times. This rearrangement joins TRBV5-6 to TRBJ2-1; D not resolved. Germline values: CDR1 SGHDT, CDR2 YYEEEE. V shed 8 bases and J shed 9 bases, with 15 bases lying between them. The CDR3 covers 12 residues. The CDR3 DNA reads TGTGCCAGTAAGGGTGTGGTGGGTGAGCAGTTCTTC. Translated, it gives CASKGVVGEQFF. Combining the CDR3 with reference TRBV5-6 and TRBJ2-1 gives the whole variable domain DAGVTQSPTHLIKTRGQQVTLRCSPKSGHDTVSWYQQALGQGPQFIFQYYEEEERQRGNFPDRFSGHQFPNYSSELNVNALLLGDSALYLCASKGVVGEQFFGPGTRLTVL.

The V call is TRBV20-1, the J call TRBJ2-1; 8 bases line up with TRBD1. The CDR3 length is 13 residues. With 5 bases clipped from V and 5 bases from J, the junction kept 5 bases outside the gene matches. CDR1 is DFQATT, CDR2 SNEGSKA, per germline (reference sequence). The CDR3 DNA sequence: TGCAGTGCTGCAGGGGGCAAGAACAATGAGCAGTTCTTC. Translated: CSAAGGKNNEQFF.

A note on this clonotype: Being one base from a much bigger clone, this may be a read error. The conserved closing phenylalanine or tryptophan is absent in this CDR3, likely reflecting a read error. The chain uses TRBV6-6 and TRBJ1-2, with D unresolved. This CDR3 contains 16 residues. Trimming pared 5 bases from V and 5 bases from J, leaving 21 bases between. Germline V lookup: CDR1 MNHNY, CDR2 SVGAGI (reference sequence). CDR3 sequence: CASSHPGQAGEYGYTC. DNA of the CDR3: TGTGCCAGCAGTCACCCTGGGCAAGCTGGGGAGTATGGCTACACCTGC.

A remark on this clonotype: This may stem from a read error, because a much larger clone lies one nucleotide away. V usage is TRBV18 and J usage is TRBJ1-5; TRBD1 is a possible D gene (6 bases). CDR1 is KGHSH, CDR2 LQKENI, per germline. CDR3 length equals 15 residues. The germline V and J ends were trimmed by 2 bases and 2 bases, with 10 bases remaining between them. This CDR3 is CASSPGEGGNQPQHF. The CDR3 DNA sequence: TGTGCCAGCTCACCAGGAGAGGGGGGCAATCAGCCCCAGCATTTT.

Comment on this clonotype: Being one base from a much bigger clone, this may be a read error. The chain combines TRBV20-1 with TRBJ2-1, with 8 bases matching TRBD2. With the DNA end fitting TRBJ2-7 better, the J assignment may be wrong. The CDR3 runs to 23 residues. Germline V gives CDR1 DFQATT, CDR2 SNEGSKA (reference sequence). CDR3 sequence: CSARDLLAAKQAETQTSYNEQYF. The CDR3 DNA is TGCAGTGCTAGAGACTTACTAGCGGCGAAACAGGCAGAAACTCAAACCTCCTACAATGAGCAGTACTTC.

The chain has TRBV4-1 and TRBJ2-3, with D maybe TRBD2 (5 bases). V was clipped by 0 bases and J by 0 bases, with 13 bases between them. CDR1 MGHRA and CDR2 YSYEKL come from the germline V gene. There are 17 residues in the CDR3. CDR3 nucleotide sequence: TGCGCCAGCAGCCAAGATGGGCGGAGGTCTAGCACAGATACGCAGTATTTT. Translating gives CASSQDGRRSSTDTQYF.